Described below is a single TCR beta chain sequence and its context. This sample is drawn from a study of blood T cell repertoires in COVID-19. Study-wide background: Collection of acute and convalescent COVID-19 samples took place in the United States, Italy and Spain. Sample material is recorded as cDNA or gDNA derived from T cells, B-cell-depleted T cells, or PBMCs.

Per the original methods: Amplification with reference gene primers provided the estimates of nucleated cell counts. Assay: immunoSEQ multiplex PCR; the TCRdb copy retains only in-frame clones and omits some. V, J and clone size reflect that table, while D and trimming were determined from the DNA. In the table there are 35,000 to 50,000 clones, 70% to 90% of which are singletons. V shed 6 bases, J shed 10 bases, and the junction held 11 bases outside the gene matches. The length of the CDR3 is 15 residues. In germline, CDR1 is LGHNA, CDR2 YSLEER. The sequence derives from a human donor in a cohort sampled during active COVID-19. Sequencing was carried out using peripheral blood. V is TRBV4-3 and J is TRBJ1-6; 8 bases align to TRBD1. The CDR3 is CASSYRGTGGSPLHF. CDR3 bases: TGCGCCAGCAGTTACCGGGGGACAGGTGGGTCACCCCTCCACTTT.